The source of this T cell receptor (beta chain) is a study of T-cell reconstitution after alpha-beta-depleted transplantation in children. General study findings and limits: At the one-year point after transplant, T-cell counts and TCRbeta diversity were found to come mostly from T cells that had been newly produced.

Unique molecular identifiers were incorporated during preparation of the TCRbeta library. TCRdb fed the PCR reads into MiXCR, producing one record per CDR3 protein. The repertoire holds approximately 430,000 distinct CDR3 sequences, with about 16% as singletons. Unmatched junction bases numbered 11, after V lost 8 bases and J lost 0 bases. The CDR3 is made up of 16 amino acids. Germline V lookup: CDR1 MNHEY, CDR2 SMNVEV (reference sequence). As to this clonotype: Its cognate antigen is unknown.

Sequences were derived from PBMCs, mostly from graft donor cells, sampled 360 days after TCRalphabeta/CD19-depleted stem cell transplant. This clonotype was obtained from a boy under two years old who had a stem cell transplant for Wiskott-Aldrich syndrome, so the T cells may come from the graft donor. The J gene is TRBJ2-3, the V gene TRBV27; 7 nucleotides align to TRBD2. The CDR3 region is CASGVQRTRSTDTQYF. CDR3 bases: TGTGCCAGCGGGGTCCAAAGGACTAGGAGCACAGATACGCAGTATTTT.